This T cell receptor beta chain was documented in a study of T cells in tuberculosis listed by TCRdb under 2018. Background for the entire study: To characterize T cells specific for the mycobacterial lipid antigen glucose monomycolate (GMM), the study used CD1B tetramers together with high-throughput TCR immunosequencing. In a South African clinical cohort, IGRA-negative adolescents, IGRA-positive adolescents with latent tuberculosis and adults with active tuberculosis were compared, with under 13 people in each group. PBMC from active tuberculosis patients were archived either before standard anti-tuberculosis treatment began or within 7 days of the start of that treatment.

The time point tag for this specimen amounts to: new active TB diagnosis, blood taken before or within 7 days of starting treatment. Active tuberculosis patients were HIV-seronegative South African adults aged 18 years or older with a new diagnosis. Confirmation of active tuberculosis came from positive sputum smear microscopy and/or a positive M. tuberculosis culture. Immunosequencing was performed on unsorted cryopreserved PBMC, with around 92,000 T cells per clinical donor covered on average. The paper's findings and limits, for the study overall: Using GEM motif frequencies, a classifier achieved approximately 75% accuracy, whereas a classifier built on the diverse GMM-specific repertoire got to around 90% accuracy (AUROC more than 0.85). Clinical samples were selected based on the availability of cryopreserved specimens, with adults included as active tuberculosis cases and adolescents included as controls. Smaller mean NN-distances to GMM-specific TCRs were observed in active tuberculosis TCR-alpha repertoires than in IGRA-negative controls, suggesting clonal expansion of GMM-specific TCRs. Smaller NN-distances were partly driven by shorter CDR3-alpha lengths in active tuberculosis patients, and statistical significance was not reached for the TCR-beta difference.

The germline V gene gives CDR1 as MNHEY and CDR2 as SVGAGI. The CDR3 holds 15 amino acids from the cysteine to the phenylalanine. The retained sequence is limited to the CDR3, 45 bases, with the frame set at the first base. For this chain, trimming is 6 bases at the V end and 6 bases at the J end, and the number of junction bases without a gene match is 6. Concerning this clone itself: Its antigen is currently not known. Qualities for individual bases were not recorded, and no much larger clone is one base off.

The immunoSEQ multiplex PCR assay was used to generate TCR libraries, with TCR-beta and/or TCR-alpha/delta assays applied to each sample. The amplified TCR libraries were sequenced using the Illumina high-throughput platform. On the study's bioinformatics: Clustering and dimensionality reduction relied on pairwise TCRdist distances among GMM-specific receptors from T cells that were either sorted ex vivo or expanded in vitro. Each clinical repertoire was scored by mean NN-distance, the average TCRdist to the nearest 10% of tetramer-positive reference sequences. GEM TCR motif frequency was calculated as the fraction of unique TCRs that matched known GEM sequences by V/J usage and CDR3 length. Active tuberculosis was classified by linear discriminant analysis with leave-one-out cross-validation, implemented in scikit-learn. In its TCRdb copy, this immuneACCESS table keeps in-frame sequences only and misses some clones. Where compared with another copy, unresolved V genes explain less than half of these, and the others have no known cause. That table gives V, J and clone size, and the DNA gave D and trimming. Within this sample are about 49,000 clones, with nearly 95% of them counted one time only. Of the sample, under 1.5% falls within the top ten clones.

The input for sequencing was PBMCs, taken at tuberculosis diagnosis. In this chain, TRBV6-5 is recombined with TRBJ2-1; 12 bases in the junction line up with TRBD1. This TCR derives from an adult with tuberculosis. DNA sequence: TGTGCCAGCAGCTGGGGACAGGGGGCCGGCAATGAGCAGTTCTTC. It specifies CASSWGQGAGNEQFF.